This T cell receptor beta chain was captured by sequencing in a study of vaccination effects on CD4 cells after COVID-19. From germline, CDR1 is MNHEY and CDR2 SVGAGI. CDR3 size: 14 residues. Trimming cost V 6 bases and J 2 bases; bases outside gene matches: 7. The method was immunoSEQ multiplex PCR; TCRdb's version includes in-frame clones alone and lacks a portion of them. The data contain about 66,000 clones, over 75% of them singletons. Subsequent to less than eleven days of culture, CD4+ T cells were isolated. The vaccine given was either BNT162b2 or mRNA-1273, in two doses. None of these healthy vaccinees had been infected with SARS-CoV-2 before vaccination. Cultures got half-medium changes with IL-2 on days 3 and 7. Note on this clone: The antigen remains undetermined.

This receptor was identified in a human donor who received a COVID-19 vaccine. Sequencing was performed on CD4+ T cells from PBMCs cultured without peptide, taken after COVID-19 vaccination. This chain joins TRBV6-5 and TRBJ2-7, with 7 bases lining up with TRBD1. The CDR3 reads CASSTGQATYEQYV. The CDR3 bases are TGTGCCAGCAGCACAGGACAGGCCACCTACGAGCAGTACGTC.